This passage covers 8 T cell receptor beta chains from one sample sequenced in a study of blood T cell repertoires in COVID-19. Here immunoSEQ multiplex PCR was the method, and the copy in TCRdb shows in-frame clones only, minus some. The sample carries a few hundred thousand clones, about 80% recorded once. The source material was peripheral blood. The receptor source for this set is a man older than 75 with acute or convalescent COVID-19.

This chain links TRBV27 with TRBJ2-7; D not resolved. V dropped 5 bases and J dropped 2 bases, with 10 bases sitting between them. The CDR3 has 13 residues. Germline V lookup: CDR1 MNHEY, CDR2 SMNVEV (reference sequence). For the CDR3, the DNA is TGTGCCAGCAGTCACGACAAGGCCTACGAGCAGTACTTC. Its protein is CASSHDKAYEQYF.

The rearrangement links TRBV12-5 to TRBJ2-7; D is perhaps TRBD2 (6 bases). Trimming pared 5 bases from V and 0 bases from J, leaving 11 bases between. The CDR3 is made up of 14 amino acids. Germline CDR1 and CDR2: LGHNT and FRNRAP. The CDR3 sequence is CASGGDSSSYEQYF. For the CDR3, the DNA is TGTGCTAGTGGTGGGGACTCCAGCTCCTACGAGCAGTACTTC.

The chain has TRBV6-5 and TRBJ2-6; possible D gene TRBD1, 5 bases. The ends were cut back, 8 bases at V and 4 bases at J, with 12 bases in the middle. The CDR3 consists of 14 residues. Per germline, CDR1 MNHEY and CDR2 SVGAGI. This chain's CDR3 is CASAGFTGANVLTF. CDR3 DNA: TGTGCCAGCGCAGGGTTTACGGGGGCCAACGTCCTGACTTTC.

The genes are TRBV9 and TRBJ1-4; TRBD1 agrees at 8 bases. V trimming: 0 bases; J trimming: 1 base; junction bases outside the gene matches: 2. Germline CDR1 reads SGDLS; CDR2 reads YYNGEE. The length of the CDR3 is 16 residues. CDR3 loop: CASSVGTGQTNEKLFF. CDR3 DNA: TGTGCCAGCAGCGTAGGGACAGGGCAAACTAATGAAAAACTGTTTTTT.

As concerns this clone: Other nucleotide sequences from this sample produce the same CDR3. The chain is built from TRBV28 and TRBJ1-4; D not resolved. There are 11 residues in the CDR3. Germline V lookup: CDR1 MDHEN, CDR2 SYDVKM. Trimming removed 4 bases from V and 8 bases from J, with 5 bases in between. The CDR3 loop is CASSSTEKLFF. In DNA, the CDR3 is TGTGCCAGCAGTTCTACCGAAAAACTGTTTTTT. The full variable domain, rest sourced from reference TRBV28 and TRBJ1-4, is DVKVTQSSRYLVKRTGEKVFLECVQDMDHENMFWYRQDPGLGLRLIYFSYDVKMKEKGDIPEGYSVSREKKERFSLILESASTNQTSMYLCASSSTEKLFFGSGTQLSVL.

The chain recombines TRBV19 with TRBJ1-6; D call uncertain. V was pared by 7 bases and J by 0 bases, with 19 bases between. This CDR3 is built from 18 residues. Germline V gives CDR1 LNHDA, CDR2 SQIVND (reference sequence). CDR3 sequence reads: CASTEKYSSISYNSPLHF. In DNA, the CDR3 is TGTGCCAGTACCGAGAAGTACAGTTCGATCTCCTATAATTCACCCCTCCACTTT.

The chain recombines TRBV5-8 with TRBJ1-2; 12 bases map to TRBD1. The CDR3 totals 17 residues. Germline CDR1 SGHTS, CDR2 YDEGEE. V shed 4 bases and J 4 bases; nucleotides not matched to a gene: 11. The CDR3 here is CASSTPGQGARSYGYTF. DNA for the CDR3: TGTGCCAGCAGCACTCCGGGACAGGGGGCTAGGAGCTATGGCTACACCTTC.

This chain links TRBV2 with TRBJ2-2; 8 bases match TRBD1. The V gene end was trimmed by 5 bases and the J gene end by 7 bases; junction bases not matched to a gene: 3. Germline lookup yields CDR1 SNHLY and CDR2 FYNNEI. The CDR3 totals 13 residues. The CDR3 here is CASSLDRVGELFF. CDR3 nucleotides: TGTGCCAGCAGTCTGGACAGGGTCGGGGAGCTGTTTTTT. The full variable domain, with the rest looked up from reference TRBV2 and TRBJ2-2, is EPEVTQTPSHQVTQMGQEVILRCVPISNHLYFYWYRQILGQKVEFLVSFYNNEISEKSEIFDDQFSVERPDGSNFTLKIRSTKLEDSAMYFCASSLDRVGELFFGEGSRLTVL.